Presented here are 24 T cell receptor beta chains from one specimen sequenced in a study of identical twins. TCRdb processed the 5' RACE reads anew with MiXCR; each CDR3 protein has one entry. Of hundreds of thousands of distinct CDR3 sequences in the sample, around 20% were seen once. The same specimen was also included in a second study, on yellow fever vaccine responses in identical twins.

The sample was CD4+ T cells sorted from blood. The source is a woman aged 18-29 years in good health.

This clonotype was picked up a small number of times. The chain uses TRBV20-1 and TRBJ1-1; the D gene is possibly TRBD1 (5 bases). CDR1 and CDR2 from the germline V gene are DFQATT and SNEGSKA (reference sequence). Trimming cost V 5 bases and J 0 bases, with 13 bases left between them. The CDR3 has 14 amino acids. The CDR3 nucleotides read TGCAGTGCTGCGGTCCTGGGGGTGAACACTGAAGCTTTCTTT. Its translation: CSAAVLGVNTEAFF.

The chain uses TRBV20-1 and TRBJ2-1; the D is unclear. The germline CDR1 and CDR2 sequences are DFQATT and SNEGSKA (reference sequence). The CDR3 consists of 10 residues. Trimming took off 3 bases at V and 10 bases at J, with 7 bases between the two ends. The CDR3: CSARMWEQFF. CDR3 sequence (DNA): TGCAGTGCTAGGATGTGGGAGCAGTTCTTC.

This clonotype appeared a few times. At one end the junction does not follow the germline gene, possibly because of a read error. The genes are TRBV24-1 and TRBJ2-1; perhaps TRBD1 as D (5 bases). CDR3 length equals 16 residues. Germline-derived CDR1 and CDR2 are KGHDR and SFDVKD. Here the CDR3 DNA reads TGTGCCACCAGTGGGGATGGCACCACAGGCTACAATGAGCTGTTCTTC. Translated, it gives CATSGDGTTGYNELFF.

The gene calls are TRBV3-1 and TRBJ2-1; the D gene is possibly TRBD1 (5 bases). CDR3 size: 14 residues. Germline CDR1 reads LGHDT; CDR2 reads YNNKEL (reference sequence). Trimming removed 2 bases at V and 5 bases at J, with 10 bases between. The CDR3 loop is CASSQYGQHNEQFF. In DNA form, the CDR3 reads TGTGCCAGCAGCCAATATGGACAACACAATGAGCAGTTCTTC.

The chain recombines TRBV12-3 or TRBV12-4 with TRBJ2-2; tentative D call: TRBD1 (5 bases). V was cut by 5 bases and J by 6 bases, with 16 bases left in between. The CDR3 extends over 15 amino acids. In DNA form, the CDR3 reads TGTGCCAGCAGTCCCCAGGGCGGTAGCTCCGGGGAGCTGTTTTTT. Protein: CASSPQGGSSGELFF.

This clonotype was observed a handful of times. The genes are TRBV6-1 and TRBJ2-1; D is uncertain. Per germline, CDR1 MNHNS and CDR2 SASEGT. Trimming shortened V by 5 bases and J by 7 bases, and 15 bases separated the two germline ends. The CDR3 is 14 amino acids. The CDR3 here is CASSNPTSVNEQFF. The CDR3 coding sequence is TGTGCCAGCAGTAATCCGACGAGTGTAAATGAGCAGTTCTTC.

This clonotype came up a few times. This chain links TRBV11-2 with TRBJ2-2, with 9 bases matching TRBD2. This CDR3 contains 19 residues. V shed 4 bases and J 2 bases; nucleotides not matched to a gene: 14. CDR1 and CDR2 from the germline V gene are SGHAT and FQNNGV. Here the CDR3 reads CASSSPMWLAGTNTGELFF. The CDR3 DNA reads TGTGCCAGCAGCTCTCCCATGTGGCTAGCGGGAACCAACACCGGGGAGCTGTTTTTT. The variable domain in full, with the rest retrieved from reference TRBV11-2 and TRBJ2-2, is EAGVAQSPRYKIIEKRQSVAFWCNPISGHATLYWYQQILGQGPKLLIQFQNNGVVDDSQLPKDRFSAERLKGVDSTLKIQPAKLEDSAVYLCASSSPMWLAGTNTGELFFGEGSRLTVL.

This clonotype was counted between two and nine times. This chain links TRBV4-2 with TRBJ1-6; 9 nucleotides agree with TRBD1. The J segment lost 4 bases and the V segment lost 5 bases, leaving 3 bases of the junction unmatched. Germline loops: CDR1 LGHNA, CDR2 YNFKEQ. The CDR3 contains 15 residues. The CDR3: CASSGQGTYNSPLHF. Here the CDR3 DNA reads TGTGCCAGCAGCGGACAGGGGACGTATAATTCACCCCTCCACTTT.

This clonotype was observed a few times. This sequence joins TRBV20-1 and TRBJ2-5; TRBD1 or TRBD2 may be the D gene (5 bases each). Looked up from germline, CDR1 is DFQATT and CDR2 is SNEGSKA (reference sequence). V lost 6 bases and J 2 bases, leaving 10 bases between the germline ends. The CDR3 has 12 residues. This chain's CDR3 is CSARDHQETQYF. The CDR3 DNA is TGCAGTGCCCGGGACCATCAAGAGACCCAGTACTTC.

The sample holds a few counts of this clonotype. The chain uses TRBV18 and TRBJ2-2; D perhaps matches TRBD2 (6 bases). CDR1 KGHSH and CDR2 LQKENI come from the germline V gene. With 2 bases removed from V and 5 bases from J, the gap between germline ends came to 15 bases. The CDR3 consists of 16 residues. CDR3 protein: CASSPTGALGTGELFF. DNA of the CDR3: TGTGCCAGCTCACCAACGGGAGCCTTAGGAACCGGGGAGCTGTTTTTT. Looking up the rest from reference TRBV18 and TRBJ2-2 gives the full variable domain: NAGVMQNPRHLVRRRGQEARLRCSPMKGHSHVYWYRQLPEEGLKFMVYLQKENIIDESGMPKERFSAEFPKEGPSILRIQQVVRGDSAAYFCASSPTGALGTGELFFGEGSRLTVL.

This clonotype was picked up a small number of times. This sequence joins TRBV28 and TRBJ2-2, with 8 bases matching TRBD1. Germline loops: CDR1 MDHEN, CDR2 SYDVKM. The CDR3 sequence is 14 residues long. V gave up 5 bases and J gave up 7 bases; unmatched junction bases: 6. The CDR3 protein is CASSRTGLSGELFF. CDR3 DNA sequence: TGTGCCAGCAGTAGGACAGGGCTGAGCGGGGAGCTGTTTTTT.

This clonotype has only a few counts. The rearrangement links TRBV29-1 to TRBJ2-1, with 8 bases fitting TRBD2. The CDR3 is 14 amino acids. In germline, CDR1 is SQVTM, CDR2 ANQGSEA. The DNA for the CDR3 is TGCACCGTACGGCAGCGGGAGTGGGACAATGAGCAGTTCTTC. Translation gives CTVRQREWDNEQFF.

This clonotype was found a few times. The chain employs TRBV12-3 or TRBV12-4 and TRBJ1-3; tentative D call: TRBD1 (5 bases). The CDR3 is 16 residues long. V was clipped by 3 bases and J by 0 bases, with 12 bases between them. The CDR3 region has the DNA TGTGCCAGCAGTTTGTGGGGACCTAGCTCTGGAAACACCATATATTTT. This gives the protein CASSLWGPSSGNTIYF.

This chain joins TRBV12-3 or TRBV12-4 and TRBJ1-5, with TRBD1 matching over 7 bases. V lost 5 bases to trimming and J lost 13 bases; unmatched junction nucleotides: 5. This CDR3 has 11 residues. The CDR3 DNA follows: TGTGCCAGCAGTGCCGGGACAGTTCAGCATTTT. It is translated as CASSAGTVQHF.

This clonotype showed up just a few times. The chain links TRBV7-2 to TRBJ2-1; no clear D. This CDR3 has 13 amino acids. The V gene's germline CDR1 is SGHTA and CDR2 FQGNSA. Trimming shortened V by 5 bases and J by 5 bases, and 10 bases separated the two germline ends. The CDR3 coding sequence is TGTGCCAGCAGCCAAAGACCGAACAATGAGCAGTTCTTC. Translating gives CASSQRPNNEQFF.

This rearrangement joins TRBV5-1 to TRBJ2-3, with D tentatively TRBD1 or TRBD2 (5 bases each). The CDR3 sequence is 15 residues long. Germline V CDR1 and CDR2: SGHRS, YFSETQ. The germline V and J ends were trimmed by 5 bases and 1 base, with 14 bases remaining between them. The CDR3 loop is CASRASGRGTDTQYF. The CDR3 DNA reads TGCGCCAGCAGGGCCTCGGGGCGGGGCACAGATACGCAGTATTTT. Drawing the rest from reference TRBV5-1 and TRBJ2-3, the complete variable domain is KAGVTQTPRYLIKTRGQQVTLSCSPISGHRSVSWYQQTPGQGLQFLFEYFSETQRNKGNFPGRFSGRQFSNSRSEMNVSTLELGDSALYLCASRASGRGTDTQYFGPGTRLTVL.

This clonotype turned up a few times. The genes are TRBV7-2 and TRBJ2-2; maybe TRBD2 (7 bases). V lost 4 bases and J lost 4, with 16 bases in between. The germline gives CDR1 SGHTA, CDR2 FQGNSA. The CDR3 is 16 amino acids. The CDR3 nucleotides are TGTGCCAGCAGCTGGGTCGGGGGGCGAGGCACCGGGGAGCTGTTTTTT. Translated: CASSWVGGRGTGELFF.

Here the CDR3 reads CASTRTGGITDTQYF. CDR3 nucleotide sequence: TGTGCCAGCACCCGGACAGGGGGCATCACAGATACGCAGTATTTT. J is TRBJ2-3 and V is TRBV7-9, with TRBD1 identical over 11 bases. Germline V CDR1 and CDR2: SEHNR, FQNEAQ (reference sequence). This CDR3 has 15 residues. J lost 2 bases, V lost 7 bases, and 5 bases had no gene match.

This clonotype was seen more than once but under ten times. The chain combines TRBV5-1 with TRBJ2-7, with 8 bases matching TRBD1. Per the germline V gene, CDR1 is SGHRS and CDR2 is YFSETQ. J gave up 6 bases and V 4 bases, and 12 bases lay outside the gene matches. The CDR3 covers 15 residues. The CDR3 protein is CASSRKTGAVFEQYF. The CDR3 DNA reads TGCGCCAGCAGCAGAAAGACAGGGGCCGTCTTCGAGCAGTACTTC.

This clonotype turned up a few times. The V and J genes are TRBV10-1 and TRBJ2-3; 9 bases are shared with TRBD1. J lost 4 bases, V lost 0 bases, and 5 bases had no gene match. Looked up from germline, CDR1 is WNHNN and CDR2 is SYGVQD (reference sequence). This CDR3 region has 16 residues. The CDR3 loop is CASSESTGGLSDTQYF. The CDR3 nucleotides read TGCGCCAGCAGTGAGTCTACAGGGGGCCTGTCAGATACGCAGTATTTT.

This clonotype was seen a handful of times. This chain joins TRBV11-2 and TRBJ2-7; no definite D call. The CDR3 consists of 12 residues. Germline V CDR1 and CDR2: SGHAT, FQNNGV. The ends were cut back, 4 bases at V and 6 bases at J, with 10 bases in the middle. The CDR3 spells CASSSTSGEQYV. The CDR3 DNA reads TGTGCCAGCAGCTCTACCTCCGGCGAGCAGTACGTC.

This clonotype was seen a few times. V usage is TRBV6-5 and J usage is TRBJ2-1; D gene ambiguous. This CDR3 is 15 amino acids long. Trimming removed 5 bases at V and 1 base at J, with 12 bases between. CDR1 and CDR2 (germline): MNHEY, SVGAGI. The CDR3 region is CASSKDGFSYNEQFF. The CDR3 DNA is TGTGCCAGCAGTAAGGACGGGTTTTCCTACAATGAGCAGTTCTTC.

The J gene is TRBJ2-1, the V gene TRBV5-1; 9 positions agree with TRBD1. After removal of 3 bases from V and 6 bases from J, the junction contained 4 bases not matched to a gene. The CDR3 has 14 amino acids. Germline CDR1 SGHRS, CDR2 YFSETQ. CDR3 amino acids: CASSYWTGANEQFF. The DNA for the CDR3 is TGCGCCAGCAGCTATTGGACAGGGGCCAATGAGCAGTTCTTC.

The J gene is TRBJ1-1, the V gene TRBV2; D remains unclear. Trimming shortened V by 0 bases and J by 13 bases, and 0 bases separated the two germline ends. CDR3 length: 8 amino acids. CDR1 and CDR2 from the germline V gene are SNHLY and FYNNEI. The CDR3 bases are TGTGCCAGCAGTGAAGCTTTCTTT. Its protein product is CASSEAFF.